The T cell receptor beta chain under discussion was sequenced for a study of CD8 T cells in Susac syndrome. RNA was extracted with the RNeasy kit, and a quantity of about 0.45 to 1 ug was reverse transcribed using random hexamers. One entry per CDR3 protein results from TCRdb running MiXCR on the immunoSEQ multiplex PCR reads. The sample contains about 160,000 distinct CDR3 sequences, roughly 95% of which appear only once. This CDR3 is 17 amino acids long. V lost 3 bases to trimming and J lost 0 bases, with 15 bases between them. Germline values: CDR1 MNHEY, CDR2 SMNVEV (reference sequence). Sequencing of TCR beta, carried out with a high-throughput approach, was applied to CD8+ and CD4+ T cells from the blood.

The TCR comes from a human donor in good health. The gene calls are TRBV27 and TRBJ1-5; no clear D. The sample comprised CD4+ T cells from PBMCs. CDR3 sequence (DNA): TGTGCCAGCAGTTTGGAGGGTCCCAGGTTTAGCAATCAGCCCCAGCATTTT. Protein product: CASSLEGPRFSNQPQHF.